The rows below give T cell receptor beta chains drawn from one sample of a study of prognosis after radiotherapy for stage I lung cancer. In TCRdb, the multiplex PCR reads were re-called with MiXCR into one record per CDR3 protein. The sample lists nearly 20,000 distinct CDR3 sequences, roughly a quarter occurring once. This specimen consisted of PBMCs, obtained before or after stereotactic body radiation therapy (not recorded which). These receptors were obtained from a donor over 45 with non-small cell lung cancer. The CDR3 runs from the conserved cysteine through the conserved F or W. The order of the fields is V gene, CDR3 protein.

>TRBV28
CASSLLGGRELFF
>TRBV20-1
CSASTYSGQSYNEQFF
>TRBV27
CASYRKGSSEAFF
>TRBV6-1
CASRLMGQGTDTQYF
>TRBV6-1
CASTPGSGRIETQYF
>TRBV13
CASSLGDGRVIYEQYF
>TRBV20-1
CSVRRLAGWFQETQYF
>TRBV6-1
CATLRDLNTEAFF
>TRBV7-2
CASSLSLLCPGGGNTEASF
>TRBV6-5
CASSYSGQGAGELFF
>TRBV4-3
CASSQLTSGSKHNEQFF
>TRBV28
CASTQSRAGTGELFF
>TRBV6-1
CASMSTGGDTEAFF